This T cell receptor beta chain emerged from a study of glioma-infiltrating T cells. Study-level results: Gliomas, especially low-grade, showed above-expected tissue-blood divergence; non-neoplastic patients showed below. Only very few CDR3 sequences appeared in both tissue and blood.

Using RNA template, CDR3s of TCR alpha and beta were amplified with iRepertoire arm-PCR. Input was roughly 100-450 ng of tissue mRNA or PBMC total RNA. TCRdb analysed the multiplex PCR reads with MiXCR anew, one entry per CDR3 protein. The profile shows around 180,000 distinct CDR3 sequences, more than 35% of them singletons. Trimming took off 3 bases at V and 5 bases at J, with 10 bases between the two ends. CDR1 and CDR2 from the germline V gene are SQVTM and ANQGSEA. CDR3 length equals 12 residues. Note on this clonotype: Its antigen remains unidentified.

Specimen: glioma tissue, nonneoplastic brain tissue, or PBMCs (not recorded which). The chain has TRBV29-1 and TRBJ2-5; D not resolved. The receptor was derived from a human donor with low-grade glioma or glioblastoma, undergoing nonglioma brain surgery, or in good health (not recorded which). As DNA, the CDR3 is TGCAGCGTTGATCTATCTACGGAGACCCAGTACTTC. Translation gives CSVDLSTETQYF.